These T cell receptor beta chains were read from a single sample in a study of blood T cell repertoires in COVID-19. Generated by immunoSEQ multiplex PCR, the TCRdb table keeps only in-frame clones and is missing some. The sample includes around 130,000 clones, about 81% seen only once; the top ten take approximately 2.4%. The material sequenced was PBMCs or T cells enriched from blood (not recorded which). The receptors come from a man aged 40-55 years with acute COVID-19. Each CDR3 is given with its conserved first and last residue. The order of the fields is V gene, D gene, clone size, J gene, CDR3 DNA, CDR3 protein. D genes are given only for firm matches. For some rows the clone size is stated as once, few or many, or as a class when expanded; others skip it.

TRBV19	NA	NA	TRBJ2-1	TGTGCCAGTAGTATAAGGGGGACCTACAATGAGCAGTTCTTC	CASSIRGTYNEQFF
TRBV19	TRBD1	NA	TRBJ1-1	TGTGCCAGTAGTTTTTCAGGACAGGGAAAAAAAACTGAAGCTTTCTTT	CASSFSGQGKKTEAFF
TRBV20-1	NA	once	TRBJ2-7	TGCAGTGCTGTCCTTTCCTACGAGCAGTACTTC	CSAVLSYEQYF
TRBV30	TRBD1	NA	TRBJ2-7	TGTGCCTTAATGGACAGGGGTTCCTACGAGCAGTACTTC	CALMDRGSYEQYF
TRBV5-1	NA	NA	TRBJ1-4	TGCGCCAGCAGGCCCGGGGCAACTAATGAAAAACTGTTTTTT	CASRPGATNEKLFF
TRBV5-1	TRBD1	NA	TRBJ2-7	TGCGCCAGCAGCCTCCCTGGACAGGGGTCCGAGCAGTACTTC	CASSLPGQGSEQYF
TRBV5-1	TRBD1	NA	TRBJ2-2	TGCGCCAGCAGCTTGAGGGATGACAGGGTTAACACCGGGGAGCTGTTTTTT	CASSLRDDRVNTGELFF
TRBV11-2	NA	few	TRBJ1-1	TGTGCCAGCAGCTTAGAAGGGGGTTCCGGCGCTTTCTTT	CASSLEGGSGAFF
TRBV18	NA	NA	TRBJ1-4	TGTGCCAGCTCACCAAATGCAGGTGCTGAAAAACTGTTTTTT	CASSPNAGAEKLFF
TRBV7-9	NA	NA	TRBJ1-1	TGTGCCAGCAGCTTAGATGGACTCACTGAAGCTTTCTTT	CASSLDGLTEAFF